The rows below give T cell receptor beta chains drawn from one sample of a study of blood T cell repertoires in COVID-19. Produced via immunoSEQ multiplex PCR; TCRdb's table is partial and in-frame only. In the table there are a few hundred thousand clones, approximately 85% of which are singletons. The sequenced sample was PBMCs or T cells enriched from blood (not recorded which). These TCRs come from a woman in her 30s who had recovered from COVID-19. The CDR3 runs from the conserved cysteine through the conserved F or W. The D gene is left open where the match is weak. Some rows mark clone size as missing; the rest say once, few, many or name a class of expanded clone.

v_gene,d_gene,j_gene,abundance,CDR3aa,CDR3nt
TRBV4-3,TRBD2,TRBJ2-5,.,CASSFRTSRDYQETQYF,TGCGCCAGCAGCTTCCGGACTAGCCGAGACTACCAAGAGACCCAGTACTTC
TRBV12-5,TRBD1,TRBJ1-4,few,CASGSGGDEKLFF,TGTGCTAGTGGTTCAGGGGGAGATGAAAAACTGTTTTTT
TRBV5-1,TRBD2,TRBJ2-3,.,CASSRGTLLAGGTDTQYF,TGCGCCAGCAGCCGCGGGACTCTACTAGCGGGGGGAACAGATACGCAGTATTTT
TRBV28,.,TRBJ1-6,.,CASSLIGGGYNSPLHF,TGTGCCAGCAGTTTAATCGGGGGGGGTTATAATTCACCCCTCCACTTT
TRBV15,TRBD1,TRBJ1-2,.,CATSPRRSGGKGYTF,TGTGCCACCAGCCCCCGTAGGTCAGGGGGCAAAGGCTACACCTTC
TRBV6-5,TRBD1,TRBJ1-2,.,CASGVRRTGDGYTF,TGTGCCAGCGGAGTACGGAGGACAGGGGATGGCTACACCTTC
TRBV11-2,TRBD2,TRBJ2-1,.,CASSWGTSGNNEQFF,TGTGCCAGCAGCTGGGGGACTAGCGGGAACAATGAGCAGTTCTTC
TRBV2,.,TRBJ1-3,.,CASSRTELAGNTIYF,TGTGCCAGCAGCAGGACAGAGCTTGCTGGAAACACCATATATTTT
TRBV7-2,.,TRBJ1-2,.,CASSLGRGYGYTF,TGTGCCAGCAGCTTAGGCAGGGGCTATGGCTACACCTTC
TRBV15,.,TRBJ1-1,few,CATSRVTGMNTEAFF,TGTGCCACCAGCAGGGTTACAGGGATGAACACTGAAGCTTTCTTT
TRBV7-9,.,TRBJ2-6,.,CASSWENSGANVLTF,TGTGCCAGCAGCTGGGAGAACTCTGGGGCCAACGTCCTGACTTTC
TRBV7-2,.,TRBJ1-2,.,CASSGRSPGQGYTF,TGTGCCAGCAGCGGCCGCTCGCCAGGGCAGGGCTACACCTTC
TRBV27,.,TRBJ1-1,.,CASATGVWTEAFF,TGTGCCAGCGCGACGGGGGTATGGACTGAAGCTTTCTTT
TRBV5-1,TRBD1,TRBJ1-2,.,CASSLSGQGAPSGYTF,TGCGCCAGCAGCTTGTCCGGTCAGGGGGCGCCCAGTGGCTACACCTTC
TRBV2,TRBD2,TRBJ2-1,.,CASSEGLAGTDYNEQFF,TGTGCCAGCAGTGAGGGACTAGCGGGAACAGACTACAATGAGCAGTTCTTC
TRBV6-5,TRBD2,TRBJ2-7,.,CASRISGTAEQYF,TGTGCCAGCAGGATCAGCGGGACCGCCGAGCAGTACTTC
TRBV9,TRBD1,TRBJ1-6,.,CASSSGTVSSYNSPLHF,TGTGCCAGCAGCTCCGGGACAGTTAGCTCCTATAATTCACCCCTCCACTTT
TRBV28,.,TRBJ2-3,.,CASSLQGLLPSRDTQYF,TGTGCCAGCAGTTTGCAGGGTCTCCTTCCGAGTAGAGATACGCAGTATTTT
TRBV5-4,TRBD1,TRBJ2-5,.,CASSLVAGGEETQYF,TGTGCCAGCAGCTTGGTGGCAGGGGGCGAAGAGACCCAGTACTTC
TRBV7-9,.,TRBJ2-7,.,CASSFSGTYEQYF,TGTGCCAGCAGCTTCTCGGGGACCTACGAGCAGTACTTC
TRBV5-1,.,TRBJ2-2,.,CASSPTGIPGTGELFF,TGCGCCAGCAGCCCGACCGGGATCCCGGGCACCGGGGAGCTGTTTTTT
TRBV13,.,TRBJ1-5,.,CASSLWAELNQPQHF,TGTGCCAGCAGCTTGTGGGCAGAATTGAATCAGCCCCAGCATTTT
TRBV2,TRBD2,TRBJ2-7,.,CATRGGIYEQYF,TGTGCCACCCGGGGGGGCATCTACGAGCAGTACTTC
TRBV4-1,TRBD1,TRBJ1-3,.,CASRNYGQGRRNTIYF,TGCGCCAGCAGAAACTACGGACAGGGGAGAAGAAACACCATATATTTT
TRBV5-4,.,TRBJ2-7,.,CASSLQGPTDMSYEQYF,TGTGCCAGCAGCTTGCAGGGGCCCACCGATATGTCCTACGAGCAGTACTTC
TRBV28,TRBD1,TRBJ2-7,.,CASSADRGHEQYF,TGTGCCAGCAGTGCCGACAGGGGCCACGAGCAGTACTTC
TRBV6-6,TRBD1,TRBJ1-1,.,CASSPASQGGTEAFF,TGTGCCAGCAGCCCCGCTTCCCAGGGGGGCACTGAAGCTTTCTTT
TRBV7-2,TRBD2,TRBJ2-7,.,CASSLHLLAGDPYEQYF,TGTGCCAGCAGCTTACACCTCCTAGCGGGGGATCCCTACGAGCAGTACTTC
TRBV13,.,TRBJ2-7,.,CASSLGGREQYF,TGTGCCAGCAGCTTAGGGGGGAGAGAGCAGTACTTC
TRBV7-9,TRBD1,TRBJ1-2,few,CASSLTRQGNYGYTF,TGTGCCAGCAGCTTAACTCGACAGGGCAACTATGGCTACACCTTC
TRBV30,TRBD2,TRBJ2-4,.,CAWAYFSGGAKNIQYF,TGTGCCTGGGCTTACTTCAGCGGGGGGGCCAAAAACATTCAGTACTTC
TRBV10-3,TRBD1,TRBJ2-7,.,CAIREDRGLTYEQYF,TGTGCCATCAGGGAAGACAGGGGGCTAACCTACGAGCAGTACTTC
TRBV5-4,TRBD1,TRBJ1-4,.,CASSSGGTVNEKLFF,TGTGCCAGCAGCTCTGGTGGGACAGTCAATGAAAAACTGTTTTTT
TRBV5-1,TRBD2,TRBJ2-7,.,CASSWGTSRVYEQYF,TGCGCCAGCAGCTGGGGGACTAGCAGGGTCTACGAGCAGTACTTC
TRBV19,TRBD1,TRBJ1-3,.,CASSPRGQGAWGNTIYF,TGTGCCAGTAGTCCCCGCGGACAGGGGGCATGGGGAAACACCATATATTTT
TRBV24-1,.,TRBJ2-1,.,CATSDSTPRDEQFF,TGTGCCACCAGTGATTCTACCCCCCGAGATGAGCAGTTCTTC
TRBV7-2,TRBD1,TRBJ2-5,.,CASSQGAQETQYF,TGTGCCAGCAGCCAGGGGGCTCAAGAGACCCAGTACTTC
TRBV14,.,TRBJ1-6,.,CASSPSAGFSPLHF,TGTGCCAGCAGCCCCAGCGCGGGGTTTTCACCCCTCCACTTT
TRBV6-1,TRBD1,TRBJ1-5,.,CASSKEGGRSNQPQHF,TGTGCCAGCAGTAAAGAAGGGGGCCGTAGCAATCAGCCCCAGCATTTT
TRBV20-1,.,TRBJ1-2,.,CSASEGQGVGYTF,TGCAGTGCTAGTGAGGGACAAGGCGTTGGCTACACCTTC
TRBV6-5,.,TRBJ1-4,.,CASSPGQPNEKLFF,TGTGCCAGCAGCCCCGGACAGCCGAATGAAAAACTGTTTTTT
TRBV28,TRBD2,TRBJ2-7,.,CASTQRTSGRAEQYF,TGTGCCAGCACCCAAAGGACTAGCGGGAGAGCCGAGCAGTACTTC
TRBV5-1,.,TRBJ2-3,.,CASRRDTDTQYF,TGCGCCAGCAGGAGGGACACAGATACGCAGTATTTT
TRBV10-3,TRBD2,TRBJ2-7,.,CAIGLAGTEQYF,TGTGCCATAGGACTAGCGGGAACCGAGCAGTACTTC
TRBV30,TRBD1,TRBJ1-5,.,CAWSGARGDQPQHF,TGTGCCTGGAGTGGTGCCAGGGGGGATCAGCCCCAGCATTTT
TRBV29-1,.,TRBJ2-2,.,CSVLGTGLRTGELFF,TGCAGCGTTCTAGGAACAGGGCTTCGGACCGGGGAGCTGTTTTTT
TRBV9,TRBD2,TRBJ2-5,.,CASSPWASGGAGETQYF,TGTGCCAGCAGCCCCTGGGCTAGCGGGGGGGCGGGAGAGACCCAGTACTTC
TRBV6-1,.,TRBJ1-3,.,CASSEAGLSISGNTIYF,TGTGCCAGCAGTGAAGCAGGACTCTCCATCTCTGGAAACACCATATATTTT
TRBV9,TRBD2,TRBJ2-3,.,CASSVWESGLAVDTQYF,TGTGCCAGCAGCGTATGGGAATCTGGACTAGCGGTAGATACGCAGTATTTT
TRBV7-6,TRBD1,TRBJ1-2,.,CASSLGGGQDRYTF,TGTGCCAGCTCCTTGGGGGGGGGACAGGATCGCTACACCTTC
TRBV19,.,TRBJ1-4,.,CASSIRGGNNEKLFF,TGTGCCAGTAGTATTCGCGGAGGGAATAATGAAAAACTGTTTTTT